The 16 T cell receptor beta chains below all came from one sample that was sequenced in a study of cytomegalovirus exposure and HLA in healthy donors. The PCR made use of 60 Vbeta and 13 Jbeta primers. Measured with immunoSEQ multiplex PCR; TCRdb has only the in-frame clones, and not every one. The sample yields 200,000 to 250,000 clones, approximately 81% seen once. Sequenced sample: PBMCs. These receptors all come from a woman aged 55 to 70 in good health and CMV-seropositive.

This chain connects TRBV6-1 to TRBJ2-7; 8 bases match TRBD1. Germline CDR1 MNHNS, CDR2 SASEGT. V lost 6 bases and J lost 2; bases outside the gene matches: 6. The CDR3 length is 14 residues. CDR3: CASRLTGDTYEQYF. The CDR3 nucleotides read TGTGCCAGCAGATTGACAGGGGATACCTACGAGCAGTACTTC.

V and J are TRBV4-1 and TRBJ2-7; TRBD1 matches 7 bases. The CDR3 loop spans 13 amino acids. Unmatched junction bases numbered 4, after V lost 6 bases and J lost 2 bases. The V gene's germline CDR1 is MGHRA and CDR2 YSYEKL. The chain's CDR3 is CASRGTAAYEQYF. The DNA for the CDR3 is TGCGCCAGCAGGGGGACAGCGGCCTACGAGCAGTACTTC.

The chain uses TRBV5-1 and TRBJ1-4; no definite D call. The CDR3 spans 14 residues. V dropped 1 base and J dropped 8 bases, with 12 bases sitting between them. The germline V gene has CDR1 SGHRS and CDR2 YFSETQ. The CDR3 sequence: CASSLNRGVEKLFF. CDR3 sequence (DNA): TGCGCCAGCAGCTTGAACCGGGGTGTCGAAAAACTGTTTTTT.

The chain couples TRBV10-3 to TRBJ2-6; 9 nucleotides line up with TRBD1. The germline CDR1 and CDR2 sequences are ENHRY and SYGVKD. V gave up 6 bases and J gave up 2 bases; unmatched junction bases: 17. The CDR3 is 20 residues long. In DNA, the CDR3 is TGTGCCATCAGCAACCGGGACAGGGAAGGATTTATAACTGGGGCCAACGTCCTGACTTTC. Encoded protein: CAISNRDREGFITGANVLTF.

The CDR3 coding sequence is TGCGCCAGCAGCCCCCGGACAGGGATGTATCAGCCCCAGCATTTT. It yields the protein CASSPRTGMYQPQHF. The rearrangement joins TRBV5-1 to TRBJ1-5; TRBD1 agrees at 8 bases. Trimming removed 4 bases from V and 5 bases from J; junction bases left unmatched: 8. Germline loops: CDR1 SGHRS, CDR2 YFSETQ. The CDR3 extends over 15 amino acids.

This rearrangement joins TRBV4-1 to TRBJ2-7; the match to TRBD2 covers 12 bases. The V gene's germline CDR1 is MGHRA and CDR2 YSYEKL. The CDR3 spans 16 residues. V dropped 3 bases and J dropped 5; count of bases not matched to a gene: 8. The CDR3 reads CASSHLPTSGSNEQYF. CDR3 DNA sequence: TGCGCCAGCAGCCACCTACCGACTAGCGGGAGCAACGAGCAGTACTTC.

V is TRBV6-5 and J is TRBJ1-6, with D possibly matching TRBD1 (6 bases). The CDR3 has 14 residues. The germline V gene encodes CDR1 MNHEY and CDR2 SVGAGI. V was pared by 6 bases and J by 5 bases, with 11 bases between. CDR3 sequence: CASRQQGDNSPLHF. For the CDR3, the DNA is TGTGCCAGCAGACAACAGGGTGATAATTCACCCCTCCACTTT.

V and J are TRBV27 and TRBJ1-1; no firm D call. V dropped 5 bases and J dropped 1 base, with 11 bases sitting between them. Germline CDR1 and CDR2: MNHEY and SMNVEV (reference sequence). CDR3 size: 14 residues. CDR3 in amino acids: CASSHPEPNTEAFF. The CDR3 bases are TGTGCCAGCAGTCACCCGGAGCCGAACACTGAAGCTTTCTTT.

This chain joins TRBV4-1 and TRBJ2-1, with TRBD1 matching over 9 bases. CDR3 length: 16 residues. Germline lookup yields CDR1 MGHRA and CDR2 YSYEKL. J was trimmed by 5 bases and V by 3 bases; bases with no gene match: 8. CDR3 region: CASSHLRDRANNEQFF. Here the CDR3 DNA reads TGCGCCAGCAGCCACCTCCGGGACAGGGCGAACAATGAGCAGTTCTTC.

The V gene is TRBV30, the J gene TRBJ1-3; a possible D gene is TRBD1 (5 bases). The ends were cut back, 2 bases at V and 4 bases at J, with 6 bases in the middle. The germline V gene encodes CDR1 GTSNPN and CDR2 SVGIG (reference sequence). The CDR3 is 12 residues long. In nucleotides, the CDR3 is TGTGCCTGGAGTTCAGGGGGAAACACCATATATTTT. As protein: CAWSSGGNTIYF.

CDR3 residues: CASSESGRRPYNEQFF. CDR3 DNA sequence: TGCGCCAGCAGTGAGTCCGGCAGGCGACCATACAATGAGCAGTTCTTC. This chain links TRBV10-1 with TRBJ2-1; no clear D gene. V was clipped by 0 bases and J by 4 bases, with 13 bases between them. The CDR3 length is 16 residues. Germline CDR1 and CDR2: WNHNN and SYGVQD (reference sequence).

The J gene is TRBJ2-1, the V gene TRBV4-1; 9 nucleotides agree with TRBD2. This CDR3 is 16 amino acids long. V gave up 1 base and J gave up 7 bases; unmatched junction bases: 8. Germline CDR1 and CDR2: MGHRA and YSYEKL. This CDR3 is CASSQGLAGLGNEQFF. The CDR3 coding sequence is TGCGCCAGCAGCCAAGGTCTAGCGGGGTTGGGGAATGAGCAGTTCTTC.

V usage is TRBV9 and J usage is TRBJ1-1; D is ambiguous. CDR3 length: 16 residues. CDR1 is SGDLS and CDR2 is YYNGEE in the germline V gene. V shed 0 bases and J shed 0 bases, with 12 bases lying between them. CDR3 sequence (DNA): TGTGCCAGCAGCGTAGGACACTTGTTCATGAACACTGAAGCTTTCTTT. Encoded protein: CASSVGHLFMNTEAFF.

The chain links TRBV5-6 to TRBJ2-7, with D maybe TRBD1 (6 bases). From germline, CDR1 is SGHDT and CDR2 YYEEEE. Trimming stripped 7 bases from V and 0 bases from J, with 14 bases between. The CDR3 contains 14 residues. The CDR3 here is CASWPLDSSYEQYF. The CDR3 bases are TGTGCCAGCTGGCCGTTGGACAGCTCCTACGAGCAGTACTTC.

The chain combines TRBV27 with TRBJ2-3; possibly TRBD2 for D (7 bases). Germline V gene sequence: CDR1 MNHEY, CDR2 SMNVEV (reference sequence). With 6 bases removed from V and 4 bases from J, the gap between germline ends came to 17 bases. This CDR3 has 15 residues. The CDR3 here is CASSRAGAGADTQYF. In nucleotides, the CDR3 is TGTGCCAGCAGCAGGGCGGGGGCGGGGGCAGATACGCAGTATTTT.

The gene calls are TRBV6-5 and TRBJ1-1; possible D gene TRBD1, 6 bases. V lost 5 bases and J lost 4, with 17 bases in between. The CDR3 has 15 residues. Germline V gene data show CDR1 as MNHEY and CDR2 as SVGAGI. The CDR3 nucleotides are TGTGCCAGCAGTCCGCCCGGGACAATGGGCACTGAAGCTTTCTTT. Protein sequence: CASSPPGTMGTEAFF.